Presented here are 18 T cell receptor beta chains from one specimen sequenced in a study of blood T cell repertoires in COVID-19. The method was immunoSEQ multiplex PCR; TCRdb's version includes in-frame clones alone and lacks a portion of them. The sample yields 150,000 to 200,000 clones, roughly 89% seen once. Sequences were obtained from peripheral blood. These receptors came from a human donor in a cohort sampled during active COVID-19.

The chain has TRBV28 and TRBJ1-6, with 7 nucleotides matching TRBD1. The CDR3 extends over 15 amino acids. After removal of 5 bases from V and 5 bases from J, the junction contained 6 bases not matched to a gene. Germline CDR1 and CDR2: MDHEN and SYDVKM. CDR3 bases: TGTGCCAGCAGTACTGGAGACAGGGATAATTCACCCCTCCACTTT. Its translation: CASSTGDRDNSPLHF.

V is TRBV29-1 and J is TRBJ2-7, with TRBD1 as a possible D gene (6 bases). The V gene's germline CDR1 is SQVTM and CDR2 ANQGSEA. This CDR3 has 12 amino acids. The germline V and J ends were trimmed by 7 bases and 1 base, with 11 bases remaining between them. CDR3 sequence: CSAEDRSYEQYF. For the CDR3, the DNA is TGCAGCGCCGAGGACAGATCCTACGAGCAGTACTTC.

V and J are TRBV29-1 and TRBJ1-2; 7 bases are shared with TRBD1. CDR1 SQVTM and CDR2 ANQGSEA come from the germline V gene. V was pared by 8 bases and J by 6 bases, with 6 bases of the junction left unmatched. The CDR3 extends over 11 amino acids. The CDR3 region has the DNA TGCAGCCCCTTCAGGGGGGATGGCTACACCTTC. As protein: CSPFRGDGYTF.

The chain uses TRBV4-1 and TRBJ1-2; D unresolved. Trimming shortened V by 0 bases and J by 3 bases, and 11 bases separated the two germline ends. The CDR3 sequence is 15 residues long. Germline V gene lookup returns CDR1 MGHRA and CDR2 YSYEKL. The CDR3 coding sequence is TGCGCCAGCAGCCAAGAACGGGGAGCTGACTATGGCTACACCTTC. Translation: CASSQERGADYGYTF.

The chain uses TRBV7-9 and TRBJ2-1; 12 bases are shared with TRBD2. Germline V CDR1 and CDR2: SEHNR, FQNEAQ (reference sequence). The CDR3 extends over 16 amino acids. V was clipped by 5 bases and J by 9 bases; unmatched bases: 11. CDR3 loop: CASSLGLAGTSGEQFF. The CDR3 bases are TGTGCCAGCAGCCTCGGACTAGCGGGAACCTCTGGTGAGCAGTTCTTC.

Comment on this clone: The same CDR3 arises from other DNA sequences in this sample as well. J is TRBJ2-7 and V is TRBV6-6, with 9 bases matching TRBD1. This CDR3 is 15 amino acids long. V lost 0 bases to trimming and J lost 3 bases; unmatched junction nucleotides: 3. The germline CDR1 and CDR2 sequences are MNHNY and SVGAGI (reference sequence). CDR3 in amino acids: CASSYSPGQGYEQYF. Here the CDR3 DNA reads TGTGCCAGCAGTTACTCGCCGGGACAGGGCTACGAGCAGTACTTC.

The gene calls are TRBV5-1 and TRBJ2-7, with D possibly being TRBD2 (6 bases). This CDR3 comprises 14 residues. Trimming pared 5 bases from V and 4 bases from J, leaving 16 bases between. From germline, CDR1 is SGHRS and CDR2 YFSETQ. CDR3 bases: TGCGCCAGCAGGGGAGAGGAGGGCCGGTACGAGCAGTACTTC. This codes for CASRGEEGRYEQYF.

In regard to this clone: Different DNA sequences within this sample yield the same CDR3. The chain joins TRBV9 to TRBJ2-7; D perhaps matches TRBD1 (6 bases). Germline-derived CDR1 and CDR2 are SGDLS and YYNGEE. The CDR3 spans 13 residues. Trimming removed 4 bases from V and 4 bases from J, with 12 bases in between. CDR3: CASSPPQGYEQYF. Written as DNA, the CDR3 is TGTGCCAGCAGCCCGCCCCAGGGGTACGAGCAGTACTTC.

The rearrangement links TRBV28 to TRBJ2-1; D call uncertain. Looked up from germline, CDR1 is MDHEN and CDR2 is SYDVKM. This CDR3 region has 15 residues. V was shortened by 6 bases and J by 9 bases, with 21 bases between the two germline ends. CDR3 nucleotides: TGTGCCAGCAGCACCGTCCAGGTCGGTATTTTTGAGCAGTTCTTC. This translates into CASSTVQVGIFEQFF.

This clone was seen only once. The chain combines TRBV7-9 with TRBJ1-1; no firm D call. CDR1 is SEHNR, CDR2 FQNEAQ, per germline (reference sequence). The CDR3 totals 13 residues. Trimming cost V 5 bases and J 4 bases, with 11 bases left between them. CDR3 coding DNA: TGTGCCAGCAGCCGGCCCTCGGGCACTGAAGCTTTCTTT. Protein sequence: CASSRPSGTEAFF.

The chain uses TRBV3-1 (or the pseudogene TRBV3-2) and TRBJ2-6; a weak D match, TRBD1 (5 bases). The V end was cut by 2 bases, the J end by 0 bases, with 20 bases between. Germline V gene data show CDR1 as LGHDT and CDR2 as YNNKEL (reference sequence). The CDR3 length is 20 residues. CDR3 DNA sequence: TGTGCCAGCAGCCAATGGCCAGCAGGGCACCTCCTCTCTGGGGCCAACGTCCTGACTTTC. Its translation is CASSQWPAGHLLSGANVLTF.

This chain connects TRBV3-1 (or the pseudogene TRBV3-2) to TRBJ2-7; D not certain. The CDR3 extends over 13 amino acids. The germline gives CDR1 LGHDT, CDR2 YNNKEL (reference sequence). Trimming removed 3 bases from V and 6 bases from J, with 12 bases in between. Written as DNA, the CDR3 is TGTGCCAGCAGCCACGCGGCCGGGTTCGAGCAGTACTTC. As protein: CASSHAAGFEQYF.

This rearrangement joins TRBV28 to TRBJ1-5; a weak D match, TRBD1 (6 bases). There are 14 residues in the CDR3. Trimming stripped 6 bases from V and 4 bases from J, with 13 bases between. The germline V gene has CDR1 MDHEN and CDR2 SYDVKM. The CDR3 nucleotides read TGTGCCAGCAGCCCGACAGGCCGTAATCAGCCCCAGCATTTT. Protein: CASSPTGRNQPQHF.

The chain is built from TRBV4-1 and TRBJ1-6, with 9 bases that match TRBD1. This CDR3 comprises 18 residues. In germline, CDR1 is MGHRA, CDR2 YSYEKL. Germline trimming cut 1 base from V and 12 bases from J; bases unmatched to any gene: 16. This chain's CDR3 is CASSQAGQGTAIFKPLHF. The DNA for the CDR3 is TGCGCCAGCAGCCAAGCCGGACAGGGGACAGCCATTTTTAAACCCCTCCACTTT.

The rearrangement links TRBV28 to TRBJ2-3, with TRBD2 matching over 7 bases. V dropped 7 bases and J dropped 0; count of bases not matched to a gene: 7. The CDR3 covers 15 residues. Germline CDR1 is MDHEN and CDR2 is SYDVKM. The CDR3: CASNPAGRSTDTQYF. As DNA, the CDR3 is TGTGCCAGCAACCCAGCGGGGCGGAGCACAGATACGCAGTATTTT. The whole variable domain, filled in from reference TRBV28 and TRBJ2-3, reads DVKVTQSSRYLVKRTGEKVFLECVQDMDHENMFWYRQDPGLGLRLIYFSYDVKMKEKGDIPEGYSVSREKKERFSLILESASTNQTSMYLCASNPAGRSTDTQYFGPGTRLTVL.

The chain recombines TRBV9 with TRBJ2-7, with D possibly matching TRBD2 (6 bases). This CDR3 has 15 amino acids. Deletions cut 3 bases from V and 4 bases from J, with 17 bases between. From germline, CDR1 is SGDLS and CDR2 YYNGEE. The CDR3 protein is CASSAERDSRYEQYF. DNA of the CDR3: TGTGCCAGCAGCGCAGAACGGGACTCGCGTTACGAGCAGTACTTC.

The gene calls are TRBV5-1 and TRBJ2-5; D ambiguous. This CDR3 comprises 14 residues. CDR1 is SGHRS and CDR2 is YFSETQ in the germline V gene. The V and J ends lost 0 bases and 5 bases respectively, with 11 bases between them. CDR3 DNA: TGCGCCAGCAGCTTGGTCGCAGTCAAGGAGACCCAGTACTTC. It is translated as CASSLVAVKETQYF.

The genes are TRBV5-1 and TRBJ2-1; 10 bases align to TRBD2. The germline V gene encodes CDR1 SGHRS and CDR2 YFSETQ. Trimming at V came to 0 bases and at J to 4 bases, leaving 4 bases not matched to a gene. This CDR3 has 16 residues. The DNA of the CDR3 is TGCGCCAGCAGCTTGGCAGGACTAGCGGCATACAATGAGCAGTTCTTC. This translates into CASSLAGLAAYNEQFF.